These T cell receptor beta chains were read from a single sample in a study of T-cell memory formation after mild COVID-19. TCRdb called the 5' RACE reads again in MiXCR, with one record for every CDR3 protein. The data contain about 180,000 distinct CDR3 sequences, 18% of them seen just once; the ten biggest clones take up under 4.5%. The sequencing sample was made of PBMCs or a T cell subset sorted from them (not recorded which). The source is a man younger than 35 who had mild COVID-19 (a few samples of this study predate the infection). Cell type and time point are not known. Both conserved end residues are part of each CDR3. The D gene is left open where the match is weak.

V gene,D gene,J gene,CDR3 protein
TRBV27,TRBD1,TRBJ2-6,CASSRKQGAGANVLTF
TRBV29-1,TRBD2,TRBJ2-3,CSTPGPSGGVTDTQYF
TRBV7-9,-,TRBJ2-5,CASSPVSSEETQYF
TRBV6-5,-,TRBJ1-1,CASSYVRMRMNTEAFF
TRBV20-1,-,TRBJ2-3,CSARDGGMGDTQYF
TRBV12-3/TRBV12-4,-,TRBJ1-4,CASSGGSSDEKLFF
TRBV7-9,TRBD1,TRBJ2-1,CASSPKTGVGYNEQFF
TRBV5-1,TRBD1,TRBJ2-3,CASSLQGPPSTDTQYF
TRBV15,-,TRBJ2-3,CATSRDLAGKDTQYF
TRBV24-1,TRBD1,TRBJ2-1,CATSGETGGYNEQFF
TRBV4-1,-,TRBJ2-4,CASSHHGIAKNIQYF
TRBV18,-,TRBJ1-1,CASSIGQLEYTEAFF
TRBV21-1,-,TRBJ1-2,CASSTPSQGVTGYTF
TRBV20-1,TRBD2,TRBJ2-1,CSAHIPGTSGGPGSFYEQFF
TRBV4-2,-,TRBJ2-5,CASSQDWRDHVGVETQYF
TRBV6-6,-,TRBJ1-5,CASTRVYNQPQHF